This T cell receptor beta chain appears in the sequencing data of a study of CXCR3-negative and CXCR3-positive naive CD8 T cells (dated by TCRdb to the late 2010s). In terms of the full investigation: In total, around 150 million TRB reads were obtained, or roughly 1.5 +/- 0.3 million reads per library. Data from 11 donors, pooled across two independent experiments, went into the diversity and physicochemical repertoire analyses. The TRBV-TRBJ cluster analysis covered naive subsets from about 5 donors and memory cells from 3 donors.

Comments on this clonotype: Its antigen is not yet known.

Results and caveats for the whole study, not just this receptor: Freshly isolated PBMCs were used for most assays because CXCR3 expression went down partially after cryopreservation. Surface CD5, linked to self-reactivity in mice, was comparable between naive subsets; TCR interaction strength was therefore also inferred from TRB CDR3 physicochemical properties. Naive CXCR3-negative and CXCR3-positive cells from the same donor showed similar TRBV-TRBJ usage, whereas memory cells showed distinct patterns. Comparably high repertoire diversity was found in both naive subsets, whereas much lower repertoire diversity was found in memory CD8+ T cells. Compared with CXCR3-negative naive cells, CXCR3-positive naive cells had TRB CDR3s with higher hydrophobicity (lower Kidera factor 4), lower energy, and higher strength and volume indices.

The sequencing machine was a NextSeq 550. The Human TCR Profiling Kit (MiLaboratory) was used to prepare UMI-labeled 5' RACE TRB cDNA libraries. cDNA synthesis used the entire amount of extracted RNA, and PCR amplification then used the entire amount of cDNA produced. Libraries were prepared in parallel with an identical number of PCR cycles. As for the original processing: With a requirement of at least two reads per UMI, MIGEC and MiXCR extracted about 50,000 +/- 10,000 unique UMI-labeled TRB cDNA molecules per library. On average, each library contained approximately 40,000 +/- 10,000 functional in-frame TRB CDR3 nucleotide clonotypes without stop codons. After downsampling to 5000 UMI-labeled TRB molecules per sample, diversity metrics such as normalized Shannon-Wiener and Chao1 were calculated in VDJtools. VDJtools was used to calculate clonotype-size-weighted physicochemical properties of the central five CDR3 residues, namely interaction energy, strength, volume and Kidera factor 4. TCRdb reprocessed the reads into one record per CDR3 protein sequence, lacking DNA. TCRdb, rather than the study authors, made the V and J calls. This specimen's table enumerates tens of thousands of distinct CDR3 sequences. The top ten clonotypes cover roughly 0.58% of the sample.

The CDR3 sequence holds 15 residues, the cysteine and phenylalanine included. Only the protein is on record. CDR1 LGHNA and CDR2 YSLEER are derived from the germline V gene. Each CD8+ T cell subset was flow-sorted in triplicate, with 300,000 cells per subset placed directly into RLT lysis buffer. To exclude memory contaminants, naive CD8+ T cells were stringently defined as CD45RO-CCR7+CD27+CD95-. Peripheral blood mononuclear cells were isolated from buffy coats using standard density gradient centrifugation. A FACSAria III was used to flow-sort naive CD8+ T cells into CXCR3-negative and CXCR3-positive populations. Total RNA was extracted from sorted cells with an RNeasy Mini Kit.

The rearrangement joined TRBV4-3 to TRBJ2-7; lacking DNA, the TRBD2 call made by TCRdb goes unchecked. Material for sequencing was naive CXCR3+ CD8+ T cells from blood. The cell subset or site label for this specimen denotes: CD45RO-CCR7+CD27+CD95- naive CD8+ T cells expressing CXCR3 (TNR3+). This sequence originates from a human donor in good health. Some clones in this sample may be carry-over from other donors' samples. The CDR3 sequence is CASSQGLAGAYEQYF.